Listed below are T cell receptor beta chains from one sample, sequenced in a study of T-cell reconstitution after alpha-beta-depleted transplantation in children. From the PCR reads, TCRdb called clonotypes with MiXCR, one entry per CDR3 protein. The table has hundreds of thousands of distinct CDR3 sequences, around 14% seen once. The sample here was PBMCs, taken before TCRalphabeta/CD19-depleted stem cell transplant. The receptors come from a girl under 10 years old with congenital amegakaryocytic thrombocytopenia, due to receive a stem cell transplant. The conserved cysteine and the conserved F or W are not part of the CDR3 here. The order of the fields is D gene, J gene, clone size, V gene, CDR3 protein. A D gene is named only where the DNA matches it firmly. Only some rows state a clone size, as once, few, many or a class for expanded clones.

D gene: TRBD2; J gene: TRBJ2-1; clone size: many; V gene: TRBV5-1; CDR3 protein: ASSLGWVAGTNEQF
D gene: TRBD1; J gene: TRBJ2-2; clone size: many; V gene: TRBV20-1; CDR3 protein: SAREGTANTGELF
D gene: TRBD2; J gene: TRBJ2-3; clone size: many; V gene: TRBV6-1; CDR3 protein: ASSRRGGIGDTQY
D gene: NA; J gene: TRBJ2-1; clone size: many; V gene: TRBV12-3/TRBV12-4; CDR3 protein: ASSLDLGNNEQF
D gene: TRBD1; J gene: TRBJ2-7; clone size: many; V gene: TRBV29-1; CDR3 protein: SVNPGTGSYEQY
D gene: NA; J gene: TRBJ2-7; clone size: many; V gene: TRBV12-3/TRBV12-4; CDR3 protein: ASSIGLSYEQY
D gene: NA; J gene: TRBJ2-1; clone size: few; V gene: TRBV19; CDR3 protein: ASTSYNEQF
D gene: NA; J gene: TRBJ2-3; clone size: NA; V gene: TRBV5-1; CDR3 protein: ASSLVWGPTDTQY
D gene: NA; J gene: TRBJ1-3; clone size: many; V gene: TRBV15; CDR3 protein: ATSTPLVASGNTIY
D gene: TRBD2; J gene: TRBJ2-1; clone size: few; V gene: TRBV7-2; CDR3 protein: ASSFAPGLATEQF
D gene: NA; J gene: TRBJ2-1; clone size: NA; V gene: TRBV5-6; CDR3 protein: ASSLLGSDYNEQF
D gene: NA; J gene: TRBJ2-5; clone size: NA; V gene: TRBV7-2; CDR3 protein: ASSLESGSRGTQY
D gene: TRBD2; J gene: TRBJ2-3; clone size: NA; V gene: TRBV20-1; CDR3 protein: SAPRGSGSTDTQY
D gene: NA; J gene: TRBJ2-7; clone size: few; V gene: TRBV12-3/TRBV12-4; CDR3 protein: ASSMRGVGYEQY
D gene: NA; J gene: TRBJ2-1; clone size: few; V gene: TRBV7-9; CDR3 protein: ASSGSGYIYNEQF
D gene: NA; J gene: TRBJ2-6; clone size: NA; V gene: TRBV3-1; CDR3 protein: ASSQDSGIGSNVLT
D gene: TRBD2; J gene: TRBJ2-1; clone size: many; V gene: TRBV6-1; CDR3 protein: AISPGTSGSGEQF
D gene: NA; J gene: TRBJ2-1; clone size: few; V gene: TRBV7-6; CDR3 protein: ASSAQSGRSYNEQF
D gene: TRBD2; J gene: TRBJ2-1; clone size: NA; V gene: TRBV3-1; CDR3 protein: ASSQDFGLAVYNEQF
D gene: TRBD2; J gene: TRBJ2-1; clone size: many; V gene: TRBV5-1; CDR3 protein: ASSLGAGGVINEQF
D gene: TRBD1; J gene: TRBJ1-2; clone size: many; V gene: TRBV9; CDR3 protein: ASSVGTGRRDYGYT
D gene: NA; J gene: TRBJ2-3; clone size: many; V gene: TRBV20-1; CDR3 protein: SALRLNTDTQY
D gene: NA; J gene: TRBJ2-2; clone size: many; V gene: TRBV5-1; CDR3 protein: ASSSQNTGELF
D gene: NA; J gene: TRBJ2-3; clone size: NA; V gene: TRBV29-1; CDR3 protein: SVEQIRDTQY
D gene: TRBD1; J gene: TRBJ1-2; clone size: NA; V gene: TRBV7-6; CDR3 protein: ASSLITGGGYT
D gene: NA; J gene: TRBJ2-7; clone size: few; V gene: TRBV12-3/TRBV12-4; CDR3 protein: ASSLFGRSYEQY
D gene: NA; J gene: TRBJ2-1; clone size: many; V gene: TRBV18; CDR3 protein: ASSPPRSTYNEQF
D gene: NA; J gene: TRBJ1-1; clone size: NA; V gene: TRBV20-1; CDR3 protein: SAEGDGGAF
D gene: NA; J gene: TRBJ2-3; clone size: many; V gene: TRBV5-1; CDR3 protein: ASSSRRGTDTQY
D gene: TRBD2; J gene: TRBJ2-3; clone size: NA; V gene: TRBV20-1; CDR3 protein: SAQQTSGRRVGTDTQY
D gene: NA; J gene: TRBJ1-3; clone size: many; V gene: TRBV12-3/TRBV12-4; CDR3 protein: ASSGWDGQNTIY
D gene: NA; J gene: TRBJ2-3; clone size: many; V gene: TRBV7-3; CDR3 protein: ASSFASNSLTQY
D gene: NA; J gene: TRBJ1-6; clone size: NA; V gene: TRBV27; CDR3 protein: ASSQGLFNSPLH
D gene: NA; J gene: TRBJ2-5; clone size: many; V gene: TRBV6-5; CDR3 protein: ASSSRLTGDQETQY
D gene: NA; J gene: TRBJ1-3; clone size: many; V gene: TRBV20-1; CDR3 protein: SARDPRDGQGGNTIY
D gene: NA; J gene: TRBJ2-5; clone size: few; V gene: TRBV5-1; CDR3 protein: ASSLVYSTENQETQY
D gene: NA; J gene: TRBJ2-5; clone size: NA; V gene: TRBV5-5; CDR3 protein: ASRLAEIQETQY
D gene: NA; J gene: TRBJ2-3; clone size: many; V gene: TRBV20-1; CDR3 protein: SARDHGTGTTDTQY
D gene: TRBD2; J gene: TRBJ2-1; clone size: few; V gene: TRBV20-1; CDR3 protein: SAPTGTSGRAPGNEQF
D gene: NA; J gene: TRBJ1-3; clone size: few; V gene: TRBV28; CDR3 protein: ASIPQGPGNTIY
D gene: TRBD2; J gene: TRBJ2-1; clone size: many; V gene: TRBV10-3; CDR3 protein: AISDMPSGRNEQF
D gene: NA; J gene: TRBJ2-2; clone size: many; V gene: TRBV7-6; CDR3 protein: ASSLRPPGTGELF
D gene: TRBD2; J gene: TRBJ2-1; clone size: many; V gene: TRBV7-9; CDR3 protein: ASSFRPLAGGDNEQF
D gene: NA; J gene: TRBJ2-7; clone size: NA; V gene: TRBV3-1; CDR3 protein: ASSQDLDGGREQY
D gene: NA; J gene: TRBJ2-2; clone size: few; V gene: TRBV29-1; CDR3 protein: SVEVDSPGELF